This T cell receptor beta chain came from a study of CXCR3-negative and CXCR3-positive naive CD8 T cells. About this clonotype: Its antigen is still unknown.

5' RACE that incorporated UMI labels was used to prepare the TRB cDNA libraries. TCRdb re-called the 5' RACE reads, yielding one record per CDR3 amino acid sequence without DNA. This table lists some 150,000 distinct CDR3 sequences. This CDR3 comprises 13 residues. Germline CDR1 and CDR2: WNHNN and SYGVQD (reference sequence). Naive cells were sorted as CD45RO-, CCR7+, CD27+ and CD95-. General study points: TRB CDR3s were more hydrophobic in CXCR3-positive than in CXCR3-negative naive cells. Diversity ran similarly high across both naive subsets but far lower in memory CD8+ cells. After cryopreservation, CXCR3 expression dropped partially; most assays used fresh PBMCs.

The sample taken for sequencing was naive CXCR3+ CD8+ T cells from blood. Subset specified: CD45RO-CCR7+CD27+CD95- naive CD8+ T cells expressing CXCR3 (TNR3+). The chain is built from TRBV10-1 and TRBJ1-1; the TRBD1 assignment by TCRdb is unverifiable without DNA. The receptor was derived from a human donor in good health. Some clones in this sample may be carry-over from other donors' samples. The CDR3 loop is CASSPGGGTEAFF.